The 23 T cell receptor beta chains given below trace back to one sample, sequenced in a study of preoperative IRX-2 immunotherapy in early breast cancer. The repertoire was sequenced with immunoSEQ multiplex PCR; TCRdb's copy has only in-frame clones and lacks some. The data contain around 34,000 clones, about 95% of them singletons. The treatment: preoperative locoregional IRX-2 cytokine immunotherapy. Sampling was performed from a patient treated with IRX-2 immunotherapy. All receptors come from a human donor with breast cancer.

V usage is TRBV6-5 and J usage is TRBJ1-5, with D perhaps matching TRBD1 (5 bases). V lost 4 bases, J lost 0 bases, and 10 bases lay in between. The CDR3 covers 15 residues. Looked up from germline, CDR1 is MNHEY and CDR2 is SVGAGI. The CDR3: CASSSQGYSNQPQHF. As DNA, the CDR3 is TGTGCCAGCAGTTCCCAGGGTTATAGCAATCAGCCCCAGCATTTT.

V gene TRBV28 combines with J gene TRBJ1-2, with no clear D. The CDR3 covers 12 residues. The germline gives CDR1 MDHEN, CDR2 SYDVKM. The V gene lost 1 base and the J gene lost 4 bases, with 4 bases spanning the gap. The CDR3, as DNA: TGTGCCAGCAGTTTATTACCCTATGGCTACACCTTC. Amino acids: CASSLLPYGYTF.

V and J are TRBV5-3 and TRBJ2-5; 13 bases match TRBD2. TRBV5-3 has ORF status, its function being uncertain. V shed 1 base, J shed 3 bases, and the junction held 9 bases outside the gene matches. The CDR3 spans 18 residues. The CDR3 DNA sequence: TGTGCCAGAAGCTTGCCCCCAACTAGCGGGGGGGCCGAAGAGACCCAGTACTTC. Translated: CARSLPPTSGGAEETQYF.

The chain joins TRBV27 to TRBJ2-7, with D tentatively TRBD2 (7 bases). V lost 6 bases to trimming and J lost 0 bases, with 18 bases between them. CDR1 and CDR2 (germline): MNHEY, SMNVEV (reference sequence). The CDR3 is 16 residues long. The CDR3 region is CASSRGGGGHSYEQYF. The CDR3 DNA follows: TGTGCCAGCAGCCGAGGAGGGGGGGGTCACTCCTACGAGCAGTACTTC.

The chain carries TRBV19 and TRBJ2-1; 7 bases line up with TRBD1. This CDR3 comprises 17 residues. CDR1 is LNHDA and CDR2 is SQIVND in the germline V gene (reference sequence). J lost 0 bases, V lost 5 bases, and 10 bases had no gene match. The CDR3 sequence: CASSGTGVASSYNEQFF. The CDR3 nucleotides are TGTGCCAGTAGTGGTACAGGGGTAGCGAGCTCCTACAATGAGCAGTTCTTC.

The CDR3 here is CASSLTPQGSYEQYF. DNA for the CDR3: TGTGCCAGCAGCCTTACTCCCCAGGGATCCTACGAGCAGTACTTC. This sequence joins TRBV6-5 and TRBJ2-7; D might be TRBD1 (5 bases). V dropped 6 bases and J dropped 1 base, with 16 bases sitting between them. CDR1 MNHEY and CDR2 SVGAGI come from the germline V gene. This CDR3 has 15 residues.

In its sample, this clone was seen once. The rearrangement links TRBV7-9 to TRBJ2-7, with a possible D match to TRBD1 (6 bases). Trimming cost V 3 bases and J 3 bases, with 12 bases left between them. Germline assignment: CDR1 SEHNR and CDR2 FQNEAQ (reference sequence). CDR3 length: 14 amino acids. In nucleotides, the CDR3 is TGTGCCAGCAGCTTGGTGGACAGCTACTACGAGCAGTACTTC. Protein product: CASSLVDSYYEQYF.

The CDR3 loop reads CAISEGVDWRGGFYEQYF. CDR3 nucleotides: TGTGCCATCAGTGAAGGGGTCGACTGGCGGGGGGGATTCTACGAGCAGTACTTC. The chain joins TRBV10-3 to TRBJ2-7; 9 bases fit TRBD2. CDR1 and CDR2 (germline): ENHRY, SYGVKD. This CDR3 is 18 amino acids long. V trimming: 3 bases; J trimming: 3 bases; junction bases outside the gene matches: 15.

In this sample, this clone turned up a few times. The rearrangement uses TRBV7-3 and TRBJ2-7; D remains unclear. Between the trimmed V and J ends, which lost 5 bases and 6 bases, there was a span of 8 bases. The CDR3 length is 11 residues. Germline V gene data show CDR1 as SGHTA and CDR2 as FQGTGA. DNA of the CDR3: TGTGCCAGCAGCCCTAATACCGAGCAGTACTTC. Translated, it gives CASSPNTEQYF.

The CDR3 protein is CASSKDRATEAFF. CDR3 DNA: TGTGCCAGCAGTAAGGACAGGGCCACTGAAGCTTTCTTT. The rearrangement uses TRBV27 and TRBJ1-1, with 8 positions matching TRBD1. This CDR3 has 13 amino acids. J gave up 4 bases and V 5 bases, and 3 bases lay outside the gene matches. Looked up from germline, CDR1 is MNHEY and CDR2 is SMNVEV (reference sequence).

The chain joins TRBV29-1 to TRBJ1-1, with a weak D call TRBD1 (5 bases). The CDR3 is made up of 13 amino acids. Between the trimmed V and J ends, which lost 5 bases and 1 base, there was a span of 11 bases. In germline, CDR1 is SQVTM, CDR2 ANQGSEA. The CDR3 loop is CSVYDSSNTEAFF. The CDR3 DNA reads as TGCAGCGTTTATGACAGCTCGAACACTGAAGCTTTCTTT.

This clone was detected once. The CDR3 DNA sequence: TGTGCCAGCAGCCAAGGACTAGGGACACCAGACTATGGCTACACCTTC. Translation gives CASSQGLGTPDYGYTF. The genes are TRBV14 and TRBJ1-2; tentative D call: TRBD1 (6 bases). V lost 1 base and J lost 3, with 15 bases in between. The V gene's germline CDR1 is SGHDN and CDR2 FVKESK. This CDR3 has 16 amino acids.

This clone was counted between two and nine times. V is TRBV30 and J is TRBJ1-5; possible D gene TRBD1, 6 bases. Germline CDR1 and CDR2: GTSNPN and SVGIG (reference sequence). This CDR3 comprises 15 residues. Trimming took off 0 bases at V and 3 bases at J, with 12 bases between the two ends. CDR3: CAWSVQTGPNQPQHF. The CDR3 DNA sequence: TGTGCCTGGAGTGTACAGACAGGCCCCAATCAGCCCCAGCATTTT. The whole variable domain, filled in from reference TRBV30 and TRBJ1-5, reads SQTIHQWPATLVQPVGSPLSLECTVEGTSNPNLYWYRQAAGRGLQLLFYSVGIGQISSEVPQNLSASRPQDRQFILSSKKLLLSDSGFYLCAWSVQTGPNQPQHFGDGTRLSIL.

The table lists this clone with a count of one. The rearrangement links TRBV7-2 to TRBJ2-7; D is undetermined. In germline, CDR1 is SGHTA, CDR2 FQGNSA. Deletions cut 1 base from V and 4 bases from J, with 8 bases between. The CDR3 sequence is 13 residues long. CDR3 in amino acids: CASSLDERYEQYF. CDR3 in DNA: TGTGCCAGCAGCTTAGATGAACGTTACGAGCAGTACTTC. Full variable domain (missing parts from reference TRBV7-2 and TRBJ2-7): GAGVSQSPSNKVTEKGKDVELRCDPISGHTALYWYRQSLGQGLEFLIYFQGNSAPDKSGLPSDRFSAERTGGSVSTLTIQRTQQEDSAVYLCASSLDERYEQYFGPGTRLTVT.

The V gene is TRBV10-1, the J gene TRBJ2-3, with TRBD2 matching 12 bases. V lost 5 bases and J lost 3; bases outside the gene matches: 6. The CDR3 spans 16 residues. Per germline, CDR1 WNHNN and CDR2 SYGVQD (reference sequence). DNA of the CDR3: TGCGCCAGCAGTCGTTCTAGCGGGGGGGAGACAGATACGCAGTATTTT. As protein: CASSRSSGGETDTQYF.

J is TRBJ1-2 and V is TRBV6-8; weak D call: TRBD1 (5 bases). V was pared by 7 bases and J by 4 bases, with 16 bases between. The CDR3 runs to 14 residues. Germline V gives CDR1 MNHGY, CDR2 SAAAGT. The CDR3 is CASTSPRDPYGYTF. The CDR3 region has the DNA TGTGCCAGCACCTCCCCGAGGGACCCCTATGGCTACACCTTC.

This clone has a single count. V usage is TRBV7-9 and J usage is TRBJ1-5; no definite D call. V lost 4 bases, J lost 4 bases, and 8 bases lay in between. The CDR3 sequence is 13 residues long. Germline V CDR1 and CDR2: SEHNR, FQNEAQ (reference sequence). Here the CDR3 reads CASSSEVNQPQHF. As DNA, the CDR3 is TGTGCCAGCAGCTCGGAGGTTAATCAGCCCCAGCATTTT.

CDR3 nucleotides: TGTGCCAGCTCACCAAGGGGAGAGACCCAGTACTTC. Translating gives CASSPRGETQYF. V gene TRBV18 combines with J gene TRBJ2-5, with D perhaps TRBD1 (5 bases). With 2 bases removed from V and 4 bases from J, the gap between germline ends came to 5 bases. Looked up from germline, CDR1 is KGHSH and CDR2 is LQKENI. The CDR3 runs to 12 residues.

V and J are TRBV7-3 and TRBJ2-3, with TRBD2 as a possible D gene (6 bases). The CDR3 loop spans 16 amino acids. The germline V gene encodes CDR1 SGHTA and CDR2 FQGTGA. Trimming shortened V by 5 bases and J by 2 bases, and 17 bases separated the two germline ends. The CDR3 spells CASSPLGDSYTDTQYF. The CDR3 DNA reads as TGTGCCAGCAGCCCCCTCGGGGACTCGTACACAGATACGCAGTATTTT.

A single count supports this clone. V usage is TRBV7-3 and J usage is TRBJ1-2; 7 nucleotides align to TRBD1. The CDR3 extends over 13 amino acids. In germline, CDR1 is SGHTA, CDR2 FQGTGA. Trimming took 5 bases from V and 3 from J; bases not matched to a gene: 3. The CDR3 loop is CASSPTGDYGYTF. The CDR3 nucleotides are TGTGCCAGCAGCCCTACAGGGGACTATGGCTACACCTTC. The full variable domain, rest sourced from reference TRBV7-3 and TRBJ1-2, is GAGVSQTPSNKVTEKGKYVELRCDPISGHTALYWYRQSLGQGPEFLIYFQGTGAADDSGLPNDRFFAVRPEGSVSTLKIQRTERGDSAVYLCASSPTGDYGYTFGSGTRLTVV.

The V gene is TRBV5-1, the J gene TRBJ1-5, with unresolved D. Deletions cut 5 bases from V and 2 bases from J, with 8 bases between. Germline V lookup: CDR1 SGHRS, CDR2 YFSETQ. The CDR3 has 13 amino acids. The CDR3 DNA reads as TGCGCCAGCAGTATAGGGCGCAATCAGCCCCAGCATTTT. Translating it yields CASSIGRNQPQHF.

The gene calls are TRBV7-6 and TRBJ2-5; 11 bases line up with TRBD2. Germline V gene data show CDR1 as SGHVS and CDR2 as FNYEAQ. This CDR3 spans 16 amino acids. The V and J ends lost 4 bases and 1 base, in that order; junction bases with no gene match: 5. The CDR3 here is CASSSRLAGPQETQYF. The CDR3 DNA reads TGTGCCAGCAGCTCCCGACTAGCGGGACCCCAAGAGACCCAGTACTTC.

In its sample, this clone was seen once. The rearrangement uses TRBV7-2 and TRBJ2-3; no clear D gene. The CDR3 has 13 residues. Trimming cost V 1 base and J 5 bases, with 7 bases left between them. Germline V gene data show CDR1 as SGHTA and CDR2 as FQGNSA. CDR3 in DNA: TGTGCCAGCAGCTTAGTCAGTTTAGATACGCAGTATTTT. Translation gives CASSLVSLDTQYF.